Included here is one T cell receptor (beta chain) sequence, with context. The sample is drawn from a study of blood T cell repertoires in COVID-19. Assay used: immunoSEQ multiplex PCR; TCRdb lists only in-frame clones, some missing. Of 11,000 or so clones in the sample, over 70% were seen once. Germline V gene lookup returns CDR1 MNHNS and CDR2 SASEGT. Between the trimmed V and J ends, which lost 2 bases and 5 bases, there was a span of 21 bases. CDR3 size: 17 residues. Sequencing was done on a sample of peripheral blood. The sequence was collected from a man at least 80 years old with acute or convalescent COVID-19. This chain joins TRBV6-1 and TRBJ2-5; tentative D call: TRBD2 (7 bases). CDR3 loop: CASSEQVGAGARETQYF. The DNA for the CDR3 is TGTGCCAGCAGTGAACAAGTGGGCGCGGGGGCCCGGGAGACCCAGTACTTC.